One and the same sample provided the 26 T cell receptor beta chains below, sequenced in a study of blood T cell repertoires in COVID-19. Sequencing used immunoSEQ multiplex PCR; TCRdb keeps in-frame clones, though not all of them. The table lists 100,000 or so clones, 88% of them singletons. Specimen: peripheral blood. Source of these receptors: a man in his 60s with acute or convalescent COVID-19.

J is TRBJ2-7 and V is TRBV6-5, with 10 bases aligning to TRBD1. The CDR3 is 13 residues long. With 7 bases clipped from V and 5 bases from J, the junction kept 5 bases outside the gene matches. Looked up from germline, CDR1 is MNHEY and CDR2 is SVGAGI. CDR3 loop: CASKTGGGNEQYF. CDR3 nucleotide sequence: TGTGCCAGCAAGACAGGGGGCGGGAACGAGCAGTACTTC.

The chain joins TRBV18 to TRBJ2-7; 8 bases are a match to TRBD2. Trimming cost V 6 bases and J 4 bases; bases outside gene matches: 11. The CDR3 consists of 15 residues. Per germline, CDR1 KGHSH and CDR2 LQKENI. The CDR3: CASSPSERGLYEQYF. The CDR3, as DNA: TGTGCCAGCTCCCCCTCGGAGCGGGGGTTGTACGAGCAGTACTTC.

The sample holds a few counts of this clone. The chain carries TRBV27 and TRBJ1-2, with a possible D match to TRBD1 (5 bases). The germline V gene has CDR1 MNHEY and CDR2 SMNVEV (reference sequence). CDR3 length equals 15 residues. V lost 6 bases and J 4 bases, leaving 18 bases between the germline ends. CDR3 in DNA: TGTGCCAGCAGCACCGCCGGGACTTGGGCCTATGGCTACACCTTC. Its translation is CASSTAGTWAYGYTF.

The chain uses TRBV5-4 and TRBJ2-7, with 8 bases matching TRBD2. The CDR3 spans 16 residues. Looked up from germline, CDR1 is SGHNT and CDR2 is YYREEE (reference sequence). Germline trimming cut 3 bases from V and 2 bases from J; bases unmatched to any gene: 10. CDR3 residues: CASSSPAAGAPYEQYF. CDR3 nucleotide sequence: TGTGCCAGCAGCTCCCCGGCAGCGGGGGCCCCCTACGAGCAGTACTTC.

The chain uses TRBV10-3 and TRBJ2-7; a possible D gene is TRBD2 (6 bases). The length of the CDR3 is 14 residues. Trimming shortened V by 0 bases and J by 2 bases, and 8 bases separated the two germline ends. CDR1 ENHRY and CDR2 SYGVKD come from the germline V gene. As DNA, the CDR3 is TGTGCCATCAGTGAGTCGGGAGGCCCCTACGAGCAGTACTTC. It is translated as CAISESGGPYEQYF.

CDR3 in DNA: TGCAGCGGTGGACAGGGCCCGGGCACTGAAGCTTTCTTT. Protein sequence: CSGGQGPGTEAFF. The chain joins TRBV29-1 to TRBJ1-1; 8 bases map to TRBD1. Germline V lookup: CDR1 SQVTM, CDR2 ANQGSEA. J lost 4 bases, V lost 7 bases, and 8 bases had no gene match. The CDR3 contains 13 residues.

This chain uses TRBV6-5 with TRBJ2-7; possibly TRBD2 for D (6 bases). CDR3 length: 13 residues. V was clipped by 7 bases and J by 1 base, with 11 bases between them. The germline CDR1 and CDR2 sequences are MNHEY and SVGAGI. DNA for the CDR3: TGTGCCAGCAAGGGCGGGGCTTCCTACGAGCAGTACTTC. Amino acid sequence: CASKGGASYEQYF.

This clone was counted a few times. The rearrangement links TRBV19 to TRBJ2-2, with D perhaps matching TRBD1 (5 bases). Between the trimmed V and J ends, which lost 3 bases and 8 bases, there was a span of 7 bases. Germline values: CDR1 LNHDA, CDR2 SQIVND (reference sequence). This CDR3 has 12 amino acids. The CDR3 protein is CASSIQGGELFF. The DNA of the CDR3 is TGTGCCAGTAGTATTCAGGGAGGGGAGCTGTTTTTT.

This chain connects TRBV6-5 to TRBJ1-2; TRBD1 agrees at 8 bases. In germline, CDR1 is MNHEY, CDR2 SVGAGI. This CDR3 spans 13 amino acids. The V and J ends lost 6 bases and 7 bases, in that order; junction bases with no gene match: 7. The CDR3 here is CASRETGESGYTF. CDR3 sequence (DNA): TGTGCCAGCAGGGAGACAGGGGAAAGTGGCTACACCTTC.

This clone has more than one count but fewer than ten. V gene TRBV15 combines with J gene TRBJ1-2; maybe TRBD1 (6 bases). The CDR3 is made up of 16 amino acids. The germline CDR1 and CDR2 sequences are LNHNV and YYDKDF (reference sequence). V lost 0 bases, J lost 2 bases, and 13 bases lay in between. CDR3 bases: TGTGCCACCAGCAGAGATTATCAGGGGAACAACTATGGCTACACCTTC. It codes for CATSRDYQGNNYGYTF.

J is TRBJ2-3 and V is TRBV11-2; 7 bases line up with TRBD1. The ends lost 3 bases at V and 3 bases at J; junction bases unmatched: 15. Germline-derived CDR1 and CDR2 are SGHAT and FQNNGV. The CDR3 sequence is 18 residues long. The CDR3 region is CASSFLGFTGEGTDTQYF. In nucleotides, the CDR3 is TGTGCCAGCAGCTTTTTGGGTTTCACAGGGGAAGGGACAGATACGCAGTATTTT.

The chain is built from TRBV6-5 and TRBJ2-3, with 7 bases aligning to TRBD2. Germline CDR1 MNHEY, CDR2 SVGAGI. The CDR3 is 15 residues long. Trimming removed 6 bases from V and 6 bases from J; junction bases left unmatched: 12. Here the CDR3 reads CASSAYGRGGDTQYF. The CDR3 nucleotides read TGTGCCAGCAGCGCATATGGGAGGGGAGGGGATACGCAGTATTTT.

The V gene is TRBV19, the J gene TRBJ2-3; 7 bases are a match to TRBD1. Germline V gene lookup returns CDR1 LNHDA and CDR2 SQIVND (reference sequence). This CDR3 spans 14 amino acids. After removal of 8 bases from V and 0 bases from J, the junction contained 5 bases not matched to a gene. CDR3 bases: TGTGCCAGTGAAACGGGACAGAGCACAGATACGCAGTATTTT. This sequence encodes CASETGQSTDTQYF.

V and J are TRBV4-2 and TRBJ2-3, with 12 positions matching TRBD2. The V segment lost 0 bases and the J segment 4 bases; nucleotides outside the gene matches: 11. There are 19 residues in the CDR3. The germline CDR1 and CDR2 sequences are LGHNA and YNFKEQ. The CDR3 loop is CASSQDMASGGAPPDTQYF. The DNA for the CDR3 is TGTGCCAGCAGCCAAGATATGGCTAGCGGGGGGGCCCCCCCAGATACGCAGTATTTT.

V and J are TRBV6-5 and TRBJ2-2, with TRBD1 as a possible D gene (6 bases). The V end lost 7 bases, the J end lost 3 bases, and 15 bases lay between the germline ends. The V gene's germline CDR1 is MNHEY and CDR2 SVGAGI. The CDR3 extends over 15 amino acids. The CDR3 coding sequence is TGTGCCAGCAAGTGGGCAGGGGTTGACACCGGGGAGCTGTTTTTT. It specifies CASKWAGVDTGELFF.

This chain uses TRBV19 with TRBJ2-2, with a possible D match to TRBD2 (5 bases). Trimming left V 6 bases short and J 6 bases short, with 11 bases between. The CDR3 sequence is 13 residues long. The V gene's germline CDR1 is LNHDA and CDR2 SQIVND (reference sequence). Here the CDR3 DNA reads TGTGCCAGTAGCGCGGGTATAGCCGGGGAGCTGTTTTTT. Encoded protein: CASSAGIAGELFF.

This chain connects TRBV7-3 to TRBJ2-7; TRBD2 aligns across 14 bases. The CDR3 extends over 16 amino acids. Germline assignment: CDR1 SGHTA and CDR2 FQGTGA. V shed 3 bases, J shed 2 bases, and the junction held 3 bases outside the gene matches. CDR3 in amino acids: CASSFLGLAGAYEQYF. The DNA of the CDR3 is TGTGCCAGCAGCTTCTTGGGACTAGCGGGGGCCTACGAGCAGTACTTC.

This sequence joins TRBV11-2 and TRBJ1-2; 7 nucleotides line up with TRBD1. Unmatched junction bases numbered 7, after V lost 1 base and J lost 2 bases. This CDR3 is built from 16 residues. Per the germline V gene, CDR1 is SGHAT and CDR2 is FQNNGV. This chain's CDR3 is CASSLVGSGGNYGYTF. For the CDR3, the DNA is TGTGCCAGCAGCTTAGTTGGTTCAGGGGGGAACTATGGCTACACCTTC.

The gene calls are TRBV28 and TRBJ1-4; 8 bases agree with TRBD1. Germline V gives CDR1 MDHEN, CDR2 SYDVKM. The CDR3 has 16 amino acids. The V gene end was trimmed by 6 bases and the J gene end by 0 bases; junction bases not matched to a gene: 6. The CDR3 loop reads CASRPLQGATNEKLFF. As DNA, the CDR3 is TGTGCCAGCAGACCTCTACAGGGGGCAACTAATGAAAAACTGTTTTTT.

Here the CDR3 reads CASSPSGGNSYEQYF. CDR3 coding DNA: TGTGCCAGCAGCCCAAGCGGGGGCAACTCCTACGAGCAGTACTTC. This sequence joins TRBV6-5 and TRBJ2-7; 8 positions match TRBD2. V shed 6 bases and J 0 bases; nucleotides not matched to a gene: 7. The CDR3 has 15 amino acids. Germline assignment: CDR1 MNHEY and CDR2 SVGAGI.

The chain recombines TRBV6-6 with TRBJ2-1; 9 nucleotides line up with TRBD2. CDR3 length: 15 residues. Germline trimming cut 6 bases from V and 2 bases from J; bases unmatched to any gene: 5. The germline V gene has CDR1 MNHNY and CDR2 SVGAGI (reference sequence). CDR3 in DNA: TGTGCCAGCAGGAGTAGCGGGGGACCCTACAATGAGCAGTTCTTC. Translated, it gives CASRSSGGPYNEQFF.

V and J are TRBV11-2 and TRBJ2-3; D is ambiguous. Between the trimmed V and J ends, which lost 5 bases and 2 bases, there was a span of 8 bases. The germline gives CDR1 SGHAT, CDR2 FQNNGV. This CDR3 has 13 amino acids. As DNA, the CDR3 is TGTGCCAGCAGCGAGCGCCCCACAGATACGCAGTATTTT. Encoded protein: CASSERPTDTQYF.

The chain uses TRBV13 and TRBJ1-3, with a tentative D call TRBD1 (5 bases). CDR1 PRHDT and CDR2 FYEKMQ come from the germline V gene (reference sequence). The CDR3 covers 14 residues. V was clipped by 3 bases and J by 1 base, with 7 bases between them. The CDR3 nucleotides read TGTGCCAGCAGCTTCGGGGGATCTGGAAACACCATATATTTT. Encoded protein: CASSFGGSGNTIYF.

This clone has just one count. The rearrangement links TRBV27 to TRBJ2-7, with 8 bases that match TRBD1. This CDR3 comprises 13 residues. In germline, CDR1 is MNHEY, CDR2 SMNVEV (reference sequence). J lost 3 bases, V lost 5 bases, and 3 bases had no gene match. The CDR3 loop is CASSRDRFYEQYF. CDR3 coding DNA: TGTGCCAGCAGTCGGGACAGGTTCTACGAGCAGTACTTC.

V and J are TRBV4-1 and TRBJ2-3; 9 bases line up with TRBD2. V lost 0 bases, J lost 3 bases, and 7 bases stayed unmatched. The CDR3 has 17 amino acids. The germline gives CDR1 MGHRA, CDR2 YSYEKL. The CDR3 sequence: CASSQDGAGGPTDTQYF. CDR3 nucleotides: TGCGCCAGCAGCCAAGATGGGGCGGGGGGGCCAACAGATACGCAGTATTTT.

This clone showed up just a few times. The CDR3 loop reads CASSFRDQPQHF. The CDR3 nucleotides are TGTGCCAGCAGTTTTAGAGATCAGCCCCAGCATTTT. This chain links TRBV27 with TRBJ1-5; D gene uncertain. With 3 bases removed from V and 5 bases from J, the gap between germline ends came to 5 bases. CDR3 size: 12 residues. Germline CDR1 and CDR2: MNHEY and SMNVEV (reference sequence).